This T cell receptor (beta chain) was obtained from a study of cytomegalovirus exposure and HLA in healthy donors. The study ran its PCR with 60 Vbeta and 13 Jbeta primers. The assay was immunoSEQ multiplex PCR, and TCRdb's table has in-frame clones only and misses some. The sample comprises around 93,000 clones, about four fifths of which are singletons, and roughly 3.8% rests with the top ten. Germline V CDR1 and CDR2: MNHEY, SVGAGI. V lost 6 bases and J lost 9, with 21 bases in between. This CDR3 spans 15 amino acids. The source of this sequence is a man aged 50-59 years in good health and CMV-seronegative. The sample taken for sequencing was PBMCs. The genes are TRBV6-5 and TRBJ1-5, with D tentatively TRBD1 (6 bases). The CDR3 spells CASSRSAGAAWPQHF. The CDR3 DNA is TGTGCCAGCAGCAGAAGCGCAGGGGCGGCCTGGCCCCAGCATTTT.